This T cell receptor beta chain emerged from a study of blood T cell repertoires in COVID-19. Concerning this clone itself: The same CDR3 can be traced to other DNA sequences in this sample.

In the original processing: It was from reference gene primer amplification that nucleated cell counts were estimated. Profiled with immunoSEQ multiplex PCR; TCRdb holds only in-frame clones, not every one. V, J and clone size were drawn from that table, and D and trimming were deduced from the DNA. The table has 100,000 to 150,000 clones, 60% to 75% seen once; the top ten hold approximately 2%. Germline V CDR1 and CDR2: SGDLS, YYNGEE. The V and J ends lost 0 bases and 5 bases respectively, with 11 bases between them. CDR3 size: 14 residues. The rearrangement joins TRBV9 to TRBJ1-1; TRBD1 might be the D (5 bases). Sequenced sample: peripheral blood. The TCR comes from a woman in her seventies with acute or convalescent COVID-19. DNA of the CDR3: TGTGCCAGCAGCGTAGAGTCGGGGGGGACTGAAGCTTTCTTT. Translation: CASSVESGGTEAFF.